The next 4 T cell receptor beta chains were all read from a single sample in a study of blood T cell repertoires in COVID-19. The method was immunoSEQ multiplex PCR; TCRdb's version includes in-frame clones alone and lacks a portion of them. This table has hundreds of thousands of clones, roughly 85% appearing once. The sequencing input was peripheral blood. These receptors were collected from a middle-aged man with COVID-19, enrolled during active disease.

The CDR3 DNA reads TGCAGCGTCCCCGCGGAGGGAGGCTACACCTTC. Translation gives CSVPAEGGYTF. This rearrangement joins TRBV29-1 to TRBJ1-2; the D is unclear. CDR1 and CDR2 (germline): SQVTM, ANQGSEA. The length of the CDR3 is 11 residues. With 6 bases removed from V and 8 bases from J, the gap between germline ends came to 13 bases.

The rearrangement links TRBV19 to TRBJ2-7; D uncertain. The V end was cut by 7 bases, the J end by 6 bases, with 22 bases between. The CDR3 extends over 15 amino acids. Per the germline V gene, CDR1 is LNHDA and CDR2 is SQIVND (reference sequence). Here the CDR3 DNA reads TGTGCCAGTAACCTCCAGCTTAGCCCAACCTCCGAGCAGTACTTC. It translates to CASNLQLSPTSEQYF.

CDR3 in DNA: TGTGCCAGCAGTACCAGGGCTAGCACAGATACGCAGTATTTT. It translates to CASSTRASTDTQYF. The V call is TRBV6-6, the J call TRBJ2-3, with a possible D match to TRBD1 (5 bases). V was trimmed by 5 bases and J by 0 bases, leaving 9 bases between them. The CDR3 extends over 14 amino acids. Germline CDR1 and CDR2: MNHNY and SVGAGI (reference sequence).

The DNA of the CDR3 is TGTGCCAGCGCCCTCACTAGCTCTGGAAACACCATATATTTT. This codes for CASALTSSGNTIYF. The V call is TRBV7-9, the J call TRBJ1-3; the D is unclear. CDR3 length equals 14 residues. Germline CDR1 SEHNR, CDR2 FQNEAQ (reference sequence). V was shortened by 8 bases and J by 0 bases, with 11 bases between the two germline ends. Full variable domain (remainder filled in from reference TRBV7-9 and TRBJ1-3): DTGVSQNPRHKITKRGQNVTFRCDPISEHNRLYWYRQTLGQGPEFLTYFQNEAQLEKSRLLSDRFSAERPKGSFSTLEIQRTEQGDSAMYLCASALTSSGNTIYFGEGSWLTVV.